The TCR beta chain under discussion was sequenced for a study of cytomegalovirus exposure and HLA in healthy donors. Whole-study context: Earlier work reported 100 million or so unique TCR beta sequences from about 200 million T cells. Study-wide results and limits: Looking again later, the authors saw that most CMV-associated TCR beta chains seemed HLA-restricted.

A note on this clone: Its antigen is still unknown.

This PCR relied on a set of 60 Vbeta primers and 13 Jbeta primers. TCRdb's table, derived via immunoSEQ multiplex PCR, lists solely in-frame clones and lacks some. This table lists 100,000 or so clones. The receptor's source is a woman aged 25 to 39 in good health and CMV-seronegative. Material: PBMCs.

DNA for the CDR3: TGTGCCAGCAGTTCCTCCGGGACAGGGTATCAGCCCCAGCATTTT. Its translation: CASSSSGTGYQPQHF. The chain uses TRBV28 and TRBJ1-5; 9 bases match TRBD1. Trimming cost V 4 bases and J 5 bases; bases outside gene matches: 6. CDR1 and CDR2 (germline): MDHEN, SYDVKM. The CDR3 extends over 15 amino acids.